This record concerns one T cell receptor (beta chain) sequence. Its cognate antigen is unknown. The source of the sample is a study of cytomegalovirus exposure and HLA in healthy donors. Trimming cost V 0 bases and J 10 bases, with 9 bases left between them. The CDR3 covers 12 residues. The germline V gene has CDR1 MNHNY and CDR2 SVGAGI (reference sequence). The PCR contained 60 Vbeta and 13 Jbeta primers. The table came from immunoSEQ multiplex PCR; TCRdb's copy has only in-frame clones and leaves some out. The sample carries under 200,000 clones, about 83% recorded once. General study results and limits: Sequencing probably produced one cluster of sequence variants that were highly shared. The study carried out a later analysis of TCR beta sequences. It associated some 17,000 of them with specific HLA alleles at a false discovery rate of 0.05.

This sequence originates from a woman aged 25 to 39 in good health and CMV-seropositive. Material: PBMCs. J is TRBJ1-1 and V is TRBV6-6; no clear D gene. CDR3 in DNA: TGTGCCAGCAGTTACTCCCAGCGAATAGCTTTCTTT. This encodes CASSYSQRIAFF.